This T cell receptor beta chain is drawn from a study of cytomegalovirus exposure and HLA in healthy donors. Study results and limitations: V segments that were indistinguishable, TRBV6-2 and TRBV6-3 among them, were omitted from analysis.

The J segment lost 8 bases and the V segment lost 4 bases, leaving 13 bases of the junction unmatched. Looked up from germline, CDR1 is SGHVS and CDR2 is FQNEAQ. The CDR3 contains 16 residues. A remark on this clone: Its cognate antigen is unknown.

60 Vbeta and 13 Jbeta primers were used in PCR. Clones were read by immunoSEQ multiplex PCR, and TCRdb kept only the in-frame ones, dropping some. There are fewer than 250,000 clones in the sample; over 60% occur only once, and roughly 2.1% lies in the top ten. The TCR sequence derives from a woman aged 25-40 years in good health and CMV-seropositive. V usage is TRBV7-8 and J usage is TRBJ2-4; 8 bases are a match to TRBD1. The sequenced material came from PBMCs. Written as DNA, the CDR3 is TGTGCCAGCAGCTCATCCGGACGCACAGGGGGTTACATTCAGTACTTC. Amino acid sequence: CASSSSGRTGGYIQYF. The full variable domain, rest sourced from reference TRBV7-8 and TRBJ2-4, is GAGVSQSPRYKVAKRGQDVALRCDPISGHVSLFWYQQALGQGPEFLTYFQNEAQLDKSGLPSDRFFAERPEGSVSTLKIQRTQQEDSAVYLCASSSSGRTGGYIQYFGAGTRLSVL.